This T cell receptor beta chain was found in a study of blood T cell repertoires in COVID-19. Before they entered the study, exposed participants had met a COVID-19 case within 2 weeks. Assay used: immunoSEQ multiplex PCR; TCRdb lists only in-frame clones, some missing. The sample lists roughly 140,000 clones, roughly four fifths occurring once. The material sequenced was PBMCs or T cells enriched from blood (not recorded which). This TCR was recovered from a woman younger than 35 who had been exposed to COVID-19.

In nucleotides, the CDR3 is TGTGCCAGCAGCCAAAATCAGGGCAGGGCTTTCTTT. Translating gives CASSQNQGRAFF. The chain links TRBV7-9 to TRBJ1-1; TRBD1 is a possible D gene (5 bases). Trimming pared 5 bases from V and 11 bases from J, leaving 15 bases between. The CDR3 extends over 12 amino acids. Germline CDR1 reads SEHNR; CDR2 reads FQNEAQ (reference sequence). The complete variable domain, with remaining parts taken from reference TRBV7-9 and TRBJ1-1, reads DTGVSQNPRHKITKRGQNVTFRCDPISEHNRLYWYRQTLGQGPEFLTYFQNEAQLEKSRLLSDRFSAERPKGSFSTLEIQRTEQGDSAMYLCASSQNQGRAFFGQGTRLTVV.